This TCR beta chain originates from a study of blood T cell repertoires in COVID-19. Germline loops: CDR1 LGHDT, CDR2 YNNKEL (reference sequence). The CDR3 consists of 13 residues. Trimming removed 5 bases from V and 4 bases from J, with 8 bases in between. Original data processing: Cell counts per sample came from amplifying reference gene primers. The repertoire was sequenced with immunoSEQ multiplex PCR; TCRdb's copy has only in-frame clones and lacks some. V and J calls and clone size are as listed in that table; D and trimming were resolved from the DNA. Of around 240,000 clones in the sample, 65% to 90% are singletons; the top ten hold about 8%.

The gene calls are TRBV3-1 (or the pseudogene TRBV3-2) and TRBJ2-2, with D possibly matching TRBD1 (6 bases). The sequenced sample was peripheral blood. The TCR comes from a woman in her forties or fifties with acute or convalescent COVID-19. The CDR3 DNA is TGTGCCAGCAGCAGGACAGTCACCGGGGAGCTGTTTTTT. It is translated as CASSRTVTGELFF.